This T cell receptor (beta chain) is drawn from a study of post-analysis software for immune sequencing data. Unique molecular identifiers were present in the TCR beta cDNA libraries. TCRdb reprocessed the PCR reads via MiXCR and lists one record per CDR3 protein. This repertoire shows more than 500,000 distinct CDR3 sequences, around a third found once; its top ten account for about 6%. This clonotype originated in a girl aged 2 to 17 with multiple sclerosis. Sequencing was carried out using blood.

The DNA of the CDR3 is TGTGCCAGCAGTGAATGGGGGCATGAGGTGAATGGCTACACCTTC. Amino acid sequence: CASSEWGHEVNGYTF. The chain employs TRBV25-1 and TRBJ1-2; TRBD1 might be the D (6 bases). Trimming removed 1 base from V and 6 bases from J, with 15 bases in between. The CDR3 is made up of 15 amino acids. Germline loops: CDR1 MGHDK, CDR2 SYGVNS.